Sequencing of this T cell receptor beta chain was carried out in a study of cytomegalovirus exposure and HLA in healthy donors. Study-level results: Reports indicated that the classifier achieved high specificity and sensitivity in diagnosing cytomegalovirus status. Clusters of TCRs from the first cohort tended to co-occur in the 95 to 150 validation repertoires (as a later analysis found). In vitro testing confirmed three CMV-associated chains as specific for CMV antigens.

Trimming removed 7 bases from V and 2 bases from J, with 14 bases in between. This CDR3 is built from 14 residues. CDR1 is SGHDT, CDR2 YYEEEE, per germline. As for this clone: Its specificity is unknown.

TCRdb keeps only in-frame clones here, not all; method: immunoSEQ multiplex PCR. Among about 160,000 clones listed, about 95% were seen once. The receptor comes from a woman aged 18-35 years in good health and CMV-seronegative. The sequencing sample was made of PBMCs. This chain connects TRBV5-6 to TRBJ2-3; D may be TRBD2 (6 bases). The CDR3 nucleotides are TGTGCCAGCCTCTACGGGGGACTCACAGATACGCAGTATTTT. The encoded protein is CASLYGGLTDTQYF.